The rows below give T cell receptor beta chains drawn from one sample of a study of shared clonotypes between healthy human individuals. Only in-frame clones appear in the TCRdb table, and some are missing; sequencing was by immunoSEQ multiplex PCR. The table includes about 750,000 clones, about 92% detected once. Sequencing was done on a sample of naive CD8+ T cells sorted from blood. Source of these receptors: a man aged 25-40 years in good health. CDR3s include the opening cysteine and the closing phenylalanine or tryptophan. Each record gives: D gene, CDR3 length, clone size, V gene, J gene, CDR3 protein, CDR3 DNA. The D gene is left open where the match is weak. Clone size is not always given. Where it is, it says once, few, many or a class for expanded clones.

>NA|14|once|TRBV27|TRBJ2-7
CASSMGIKGAEQYF
TGTGCCAGCAGTATGGGAATAAAAGGCGCCGAGCAGTACTTC
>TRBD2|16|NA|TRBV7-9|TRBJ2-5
CASSVIAGGGQETQYF
TGTGCCAGCAGCGTGATAGCGGGAGGGGGCCAAGAGACCCAGTACTTC
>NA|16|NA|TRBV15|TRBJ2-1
CATSSPWPATTNEQFF
TGTGCCACCAGCAGTCCGTGGCCTGCGACGACCAATGAGCAGTTCTTC
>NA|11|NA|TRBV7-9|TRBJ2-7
CASSSGSEQYF
TGTGCCAGCAGCTCCGGATCCGAGCAGTACTTC
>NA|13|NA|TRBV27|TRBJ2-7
CASSLSTTYEQYF
TGTGCCAGCAGTTTATCCACTACCTACGAGCAGTACTTC
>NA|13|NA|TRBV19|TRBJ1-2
CASSISTAYGYTF
TGTGCCAGTAGTATTTCGACAGCCTATGGCTACACCTTC
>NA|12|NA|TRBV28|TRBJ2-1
CASSPLGNEQFF
TGTGCCAGCAGTCCTTTAGGGAATGAGCAGTTCTTC
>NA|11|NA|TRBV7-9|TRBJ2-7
CASSAGSEQYF
TGTGCCAGCAGCGCCGGCTCCGAGCAGTACTTC
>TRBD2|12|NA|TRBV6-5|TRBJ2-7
CASRSGGYEQYF
TGTGCCAGCAGATCGGGGGGGTACGAGCAGTACTTC
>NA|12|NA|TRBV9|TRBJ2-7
CASSPGGYEQYF
TGTGCCAGCAGCCCCGGCGGTTACGAGCAGTACTTC
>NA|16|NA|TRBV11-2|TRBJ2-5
CASSLVTGRLGETQYF
TGTGCCAGCAGCTTAGTTACAGGTCGGCTTGGAGAGACCCAGTACTTC
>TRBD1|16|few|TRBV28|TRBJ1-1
CASSTPGGWENTEAFF
TGTGCCAGCAGCACCCCAGGGGGCTGGGAGAACACTGAAGCTTTCTTT
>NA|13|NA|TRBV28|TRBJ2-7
CASSSGTDYEQYF
TGTGCCAGCAGCTCCGGGACCGACTACGAGCAGTACTTC
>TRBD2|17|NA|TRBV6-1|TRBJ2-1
CASSDGTSGRAYNEQFF
TGTGCCAGCAGTGACGGGACTAGCGGGAGGGCCTACAATGAGCAGTTCTTC
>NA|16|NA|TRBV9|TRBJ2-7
CASSVGGSPLLYEQYF
TGTGCCAGCAGCGTAGGGGGCAGCCCCCTTTTGTACGAGCAGTACTTC
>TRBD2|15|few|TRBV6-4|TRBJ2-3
CASSETSGSLDTQYF
TGTGCCAGCAGTGAGACTAGCGGGAGTTTGGATACGCAGTATTTT
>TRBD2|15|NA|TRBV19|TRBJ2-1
CASSQSGSSYNEQFF
TGTGCCAGTAGCCAAAGCGGGAGCTCCTACAATGAGCAGTTCTTC
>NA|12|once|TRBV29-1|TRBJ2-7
CSVEDEGDEQYF
TGCAGCGTTGAAGACGAAGGCGACGAGCAGTACTTC
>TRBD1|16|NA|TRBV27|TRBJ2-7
CASSPPTTGGRDEQYF
TGTGCCAGCAGTCCCCCCACGACAGGGGGCCGGGACGAGCAGTACTTC
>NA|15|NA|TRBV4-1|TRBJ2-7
CASSQGSTTPYEQYF
TGCGCCAGCAGCCAAGGCTCAACTACCCCCTACGAGCAGTACTTC
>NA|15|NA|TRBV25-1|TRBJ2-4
CASSELVGTKNIQYF
TGTGCCAGCAGTGAATTGGTGGGGACCAAAAACATTCAGTACTTC
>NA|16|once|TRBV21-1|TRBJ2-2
CASSMRTSGPTGELFF
TGTGCCAGCAGCATGAGGACTAGCGGACCCACCGGGGAGCTGTTTTTT
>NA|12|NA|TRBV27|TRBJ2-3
CASSTSPDTQYF
TGTGCCAGCAGTACATCCCCAGATACGCAGTATTTT
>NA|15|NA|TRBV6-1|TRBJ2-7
CASSIGSRGLYEQYF
TGTGCCAGCAGTATAGGGTCACGGGGGCTATATGAGCAGTACTTC
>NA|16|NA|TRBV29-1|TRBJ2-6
CSVEARFPSGANVLTF
TGCAGCGTTGAAGCCCGGTTCCCCTCTGGGGCCAACGTCCTGACTTTC
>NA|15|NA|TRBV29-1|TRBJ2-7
CSVYLLTEVTYEQYF
TGCAGCGTTTACCTCCTGACGGAGGTCACCTACGAGCAGTACTTC
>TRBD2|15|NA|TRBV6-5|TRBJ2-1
CATSGLAGGLDEQFF
TGTGCCACATCGGGACTAGCGGGAGGATTGGATGAGCAGTTCTTC
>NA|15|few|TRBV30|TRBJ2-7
CAWSPQAGIFHEQYF
TGTGCCTGGAGCCCTCAGGCGGGAATTTTCCACGAGCAGTACTTC
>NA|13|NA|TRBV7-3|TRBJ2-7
CASSPGPGIEQYF
TGTGCCAGCAGCCCAGGGCCGGGGATCGAGCAGTACTTC
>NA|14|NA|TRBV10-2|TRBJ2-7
CASSVVRGAYEQYF
TGCGCCAGCAGTGTCGTCAGGGGAGCCTACGAGCAGTACTTC
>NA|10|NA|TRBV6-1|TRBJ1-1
CASSEDRAFF
TGTGCCAGCAGTGAAGACAGGGCTTTCTTT
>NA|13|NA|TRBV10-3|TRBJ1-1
CAIGRTGRTEAFF
TGTGCCATCGGGAGGACCGGACGCACTGAAGCTTTCTTT
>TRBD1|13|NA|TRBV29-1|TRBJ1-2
CSVSTTGNYGYTF
TGCAGCGTCTCAACGACAGGGAATTATGGCTACACCTTC